This entry lists 7 T cell receptor beta chains sequenced from one sample in a study of T cell responses to AZD1222 COVID-19 vaccine. Only in-frame clones appear in the TCRdb table, and some are missing; sequencing was by immunoSEQ multiplex PCR. The repertoire holds fewer than 150,000 clones, with just under 90% as singletons. The sample in question was peripheral blood, obtained on day 0 of AZD1222 vaccination. Source of these receptors: an adult in good health.

The V call is TRBV25-1, the J call TRBJ2-5, with a weak D call TRBD1 (7 bases). V was shortened by 3 bases and J by 5 bases, with 13 bases between the two germline ends. The CDR3 covers 14 residues. The V gene's germline CDR1 is MGHDK and CDR2 SYGVNS. The CDR3 DNA follows: TGTGCCAGCAGTGACTCGACAGGGACTGAGACCCAGTACTTC. As protein: CASSDSTGTETQYF.

CDR3 amino acids: CASSLGQGYTDTQYF. CDR3 bases: TGCGCCAGCAGCCTGGGACAGGGTTACACAGATACGCAGTATTTT. V and J are TRBV5-1 and TRBJ2-3; TRBD1 aligns across 9 bases. Germline V gene data show CDR1 as SGHRS and CDR2 as YFSETQ. This CDR3 has 15 residues. V shed 4 bases and J 2 bases; nucleotides not matched to a gene: 5.

This chain connects TRBV10-3 to TRBJ2-3; 8 bases are shared with TRBD2. Germline V gives CDR1 ENHRY, CDR2 SYGVKD. This CDR3 comprises 16 residues. With 6 bases clipped from V and 0 bases from J, the junction kept 8 bases outside the gene matches. CDR3 protein: CAIRNSGRESTDTQYF. CDR3 bases: TGTGCCATCAGAAACAGCGGGAGAGAGAGCACAGATACGCAGTATTTT.

This sequence joins TRBV29-1 and TRBJ2-5; weak D call: TRBD2 (6 bases). V dropped 7 bases and J dropped 1 base, with 13 bases sitting between them. The CDR3 runs 13 residues. Germline V gives CDR1 SQVTM, CDR2 ANQGSEA. CDR3 region: CSARLGPQETQYF. The CDR3 nucleotides are TGCAGCGCCCGACTAGGCCCCCAAGAGACCCAGTACTTC.

The chain recombines TRBV16 with TRBJ1-6; D ambiguous. The ends were cut back, 4 bases at V and 7 bases at J, with 2 bases in the middle. This CDR3 comprises 11 residues. Germline CDR1 and CDR2: KGHSY and FQNENV. CDR3 in DNA: TGTGCCAGCAGCCGGAATTCACCCCTCCACTTT. It specifies CASSRNSPLHF.

The chain has TRBV2 and TRBJ2-7, with TRBD2 matching over 10 bases. The CDR3 has 16 amino acids. With 8 bases clipped from V and 1 base from J, the junction kept 11 bases outside the gene matches. Germline CDR1 and CDR2: SNHLY and FYNNEI. The CDR3 DNA follows: TGTGCCAGCGGGGGAGCTAGCGGGAGTATTTCCTACGAGCAGTACTTC. This encodes CASGGASGSISYEQYF.

V gene TRBV3-1 (or the pseudogene TRBV3-2) combines with J gene TRBJ2-5; TRBD1 agrees at 10 bases. CDR3 length equals 16 residues. Germline lookup yields CDR1 LGHDT and CDR2 YNNKEL (reference sequence). J gave up 0 bases and V 4 bases, and 5 bases lay outside the gene matches. The CDR3 coding sequence is TGTGCCAGCAGCCTCCGAGGGACAGGGGACCAAGAGACCCAGTACTTC. Translation: CASSLRGTGDQETQYF.